The clone carrying this T cell receptor beta chain was seen more than once but under ten times. This entry is derived from a study of control samples from healthy donors and cancer patients. Only in-frame clones appear in the TCRdb table, and some are missing; sequencing was by immunoSEQ multiplex PCR. The data hold 100,000 to 150,000 clones, with around nine tenths observed a single time. The sequence derives from a man aged 35-49 years in good health. The sequenced material came from blood.

Here the CDR3 reads CATSILAGGVEAFF. The CDR3 region has the DNA TGTGCCACCAGCATATTAGCAGGGGGGGTTGAAGCTTTCTTT. The chain joins TRBV15 to TRBJ1-1, with 7 bases identical to TRBD1. Trimming at V came to 4 bases and at J to 7 bases, leaving 9 bases not matched to a gene. This CDR3 comprises 14 residues. CDR1 and CDR2 (germline): LNHNV, YYDKDF (reference sequence).